This entry lists 2 T cell receptor beta chains sequenced from one sample in a study. Amplification of TRBV12-4/TRBJ1-2 clonotypes used adaptor-ligated barcode primers. TCRdb itself ran the multiplex PCR reads through MiXCR, one entry per CDR3 protein. The table includes roughly 2,500 distinct CDR3 sequences, more than 4.5% detected once. Sequencing input: naive CD4+ T cells sorted from blood. Documented subset: naive CD4+ T cells, CD4+CD45RA+CD25-. The receptors originated from a female donor with breast cancer.

This clonotype is classed as medium-sized. V is TRBV12-3 or TRBV12-4 and J is TRBJ1-2; possibly TRBD1 for D (6 bases). This CDR3 has 14 residues. V gave up 1 base and J gave up 2 bases, with 8 bases separating them. The CDR3 loop is CASSLGQANYGYTF. The CDR3 DNA reads TGTGCCAGCAGTTTAGGACAGGCCAACTATGGCTACACCTTC.

For the CDR3, the DNA is TGTGCCAGCAGTACACACAGGGACTATGGCTACACCTTC. As protein: CASSTHRDYGYTF. The chain combines TRBV12-3 or TRBV12-4 with TRBJ1-2, with D possibly TRBD1 on 6 matching bases. The length of the CDR3 is 13 residues. V shed 5 bases and J shed 3 bases, with 10 bases lying between them.